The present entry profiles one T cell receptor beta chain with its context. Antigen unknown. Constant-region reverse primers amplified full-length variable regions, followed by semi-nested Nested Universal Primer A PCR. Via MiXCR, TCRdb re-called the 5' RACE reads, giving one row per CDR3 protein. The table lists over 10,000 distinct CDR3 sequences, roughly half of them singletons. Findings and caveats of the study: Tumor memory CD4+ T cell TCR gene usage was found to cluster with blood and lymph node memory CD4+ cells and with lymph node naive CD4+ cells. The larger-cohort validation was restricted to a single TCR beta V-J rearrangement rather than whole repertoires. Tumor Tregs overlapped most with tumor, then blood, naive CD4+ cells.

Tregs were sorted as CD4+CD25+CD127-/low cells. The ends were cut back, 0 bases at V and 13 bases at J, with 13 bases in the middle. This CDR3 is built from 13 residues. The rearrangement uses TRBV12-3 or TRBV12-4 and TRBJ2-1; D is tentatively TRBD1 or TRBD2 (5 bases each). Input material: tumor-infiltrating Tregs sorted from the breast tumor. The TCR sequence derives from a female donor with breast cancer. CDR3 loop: CASSLARDQAQFF. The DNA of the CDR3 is TGTGCCAGCAGTTTAGCGAGGGACCAAGCACAGTTCTTC.